This T cell receptor beta chain was recorded in a study of CD8 T cells in ankylosing spondylitis. By quantitative 5'-RACE with molecular barcodes, the TCR beta libraries were made. MiXCR, run by TCRdb on the 5' RACE reads, gives a single entry per CDR3 protein. The sample has some 180,000 distinct CDR3 sequences, about 20% seen once. The germline V gene encodes CDR1 LNHDA and CDR2 SQIVND (reference sequence). The CDR3 is 13 residues long. Regarding the study as a whole: In the blood and synovial fluid of reactive arthritis, some motif variants had been previously reported.

Of note for this clonotype: What it binds is unknown. This may be a read error, as it is one base from a much larger clone.

Sample: blood, either unsorted or a sorted T cell fraction (not recorded which). This TCR was sampled from a male donor aged 5-30 years with ankylosing spondylitis or in good health (not recorded which). The chain employs TRBV19 and TRBJ2-2; no firm D call. CDR3 protein: CANSISGPGELFF. CDR3 coding DNA: TGTGCCAATAGTATCTCCGGACCCGGGGAGCTGTTTTTT.